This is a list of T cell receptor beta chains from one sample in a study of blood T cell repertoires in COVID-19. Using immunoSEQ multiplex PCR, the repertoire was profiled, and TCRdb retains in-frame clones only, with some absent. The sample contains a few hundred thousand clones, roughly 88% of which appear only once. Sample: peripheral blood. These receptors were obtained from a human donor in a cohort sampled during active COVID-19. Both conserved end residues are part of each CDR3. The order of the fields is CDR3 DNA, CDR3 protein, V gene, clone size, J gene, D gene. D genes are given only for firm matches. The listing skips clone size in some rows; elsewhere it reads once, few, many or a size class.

CDR3 DNA: TGTGCCAGCAGCTTGTCTAGCGGTCCCTCCTACGAGCAGTACTTC
CDR3 protein: CASSLSSGPSYEQYF
V gene: TRBV7-7
clone size: .
J gene: TRBJ2-7
D gene: TRBD2

CDR3 DNA: TGTGCCAGCAGCCCGACAGGGGGCCGCACTGAAGCTTTCTTT
CDR3 protein: CASSPTGGRTEAFF
V gene: TRBV7-8
clone size: once
J gene: TRBJ1-1
D gene: TRBD1

CDR3 DNA: TGTGCCAGCAGCCCCAGCGGAGCTTACGAGCAGTACTTC
CDR3 protein: CASSPSGAYEQYF
V gene: TRBV5-4
clone size: .
J gene: TRBJ2-7
D gene: .

CDR3 DNA: TGTGCCAGTAGTATTGAAGGGGGGGCGAGGGCCGGGGAGCTGTTTTTT
CDR3 protein: CASSIEGGARAGELFF
V gene: TRBV19
clone size: .
J gene: TRBJ2-2
D gene: .

CDR3 DNA: TGTGCCAGCAGCTCCCAGGGGGCCTTCCAAGAGACCCAGTACTTC
CDR3 protein: CASSSQGAFQETQYF
V gene: TRBV7-2
clone size: .
J gene: TRBJ2-5
D gene: TRBD1

CDR3 DNA: TGTGCCAGCAGCCGCAGCGGGGGGCTACAGTACGAGCAGTACTTC
CDR3 protein: CASSRSGGLQYEQYF
V gene: TRBV7-2
clone size: .
J gene: TRBJ2-7
D gene: TRBD2

CDR3 DNA: TGTGCCAGCAGCCACCCCAGGGGAGCGGCGGACACTGAAGCTTTCTTT
CDR3 protein: CASSHPRGAADTEAFF
V gene: TRBV7-8
clone size: .
J gene: TRBJ1-1
D gene: .

CDR3 DNA: TGTGCCAGCAGCTCCCGGGGAAGCACTGAAGCTTTCTTT
CDR3 protein: CASSSRGSTEAFF
V gene: TRBV3-1/TRBV3-2
clone size: .
J gene: TRBJ1-1
D gene: .

CDR3 DNA: TGTGCCACCAGCAGGCGGACACAGGGAGCTGGAAACACCATATATTTT
CDR3 protein: CATSRRTQGAGNTIYF
V gene: TRBV15
clone size: .
J gene: TRBJ1-3
D gene: .

CDR3 DNA: TGTGCCAGCAGCGTGGGACACCTAATAAACCACAATTCTCTATATCGAGTCAATTCACCCCTCCACTTT
CDR3 protein: CASSVGHLINHNSLYRVNSPLHF
V gene: TRBV9
clone size: .
J gene: TRBJ1-6
D gene: .

CDR3 DNA: TGTGCCAGTAACGTTGGCAGGGGAGTGAATCAGCCCCAGCATTTT
CDR3 protein: CASNVGRGVNQPQHF
V gene: TRBV19
clone size: .
J gene: TRBJ1-5
D gene: .

CDR3 DNA: TGTGCCTGGAGGCGTGCCTTGAACACTGAAGCTTTCTTT
CDR3 protein: CAWRRALNTEAFF
V gene: TRBV30
clone size: .
J gene: TRBJ1-1
D gene: .

CDR3 DNA: TGTGCCTCGTTTGGGACAGGCCGCTACACCTTC
CDR3 protein: CASFGTGRYTF
V gene: TRBV30
clone size: .
J gene: TRBJ1-2
D gene: TRBD1

CDR3 DNA: TGTGCCAGTTGTGGTGGGGCCACGGATTACGACGAGCAGTACTTC
CDR3 protein: CASCGGATDYDEQYF
V gene: TRBV19
clone size: .
J gene: TRBJ2-7
D gene: .

CDR3 DNA: TGTGCCAGCAGGGCTGAGACAGCATATGGCTACACCTTC
CDR3 protein: CASRAETAYGYTF
V gene: TRBV6-5
clone size: once
J gene: TRBJ1-2
D gene: .

CDR3 DNA: TGTGCCACCAGCGCCTGGACGGGAGGGAGAGTGCAAAAGCAGTACTTC
CDR3 protein: CATSAWTGGRVQKQYF
V gene: TRBV15
clone size: .
J gene: TRBJ2-7
D gene: TRBD2

CDR3 DNA: TGTGCCAGCAGGCCCGTTTGGGGTTCAGGGGGAGGATCCTACAATGAGCAGTTCTTC
CDR3 protein: CASRPVWGSGGGSYNEQFF
V gene: TRBV28
clone size: .
J gene: TRBJ2-1
D gene: .